This T cell receptor beta chain appears in the sequencing data of a study of blood T cells in healthy people across ages. The second PCR ran about 6 to 11 cycles with a sample-barcoded 5' primer and J-beta primers. Using its own MiXCR run on the 5' RACE reads, TCRdb lists one record per CDR3 protein. Of around 1.5 million distinct CDR3 sequences in the sample, roughly 32% were seen once. Between the trimmed V and J ends, which lost 2 bases and 8 bases, there was a span of 15 bases. The CDR3 contains 14 residues. Germline V lookup: CDR1 MNHEY, CDR2 SVGAGI. The receptor's source is a woman between 25 and 40 years old in good health. The V call is TRBV6-5, the J call TRBJ1-2; weak D call: TRBD1 (6 bases). The sequencing input was blood. CDR3 nucleotide sequence: TGTGCCAGCAGTTACAACCGGGGGGCGGGCGGCTACACCTTC. It translates to CASSYNRGAGGYTF.